The 7 T cell receptor beta chains listed next were all sequenced from one sample in a study of PD-1 blockade in classical Hodgkin lymphoma. Time point noted: cycle 4 day 1 (C4D1), after five to seven weeks of nivolumab. Autologous stem cell transplantation was followed by relapse in every patient, and brentuximab vedotin exposure varied. Clones were sequenced by immunoSEQ multiplex PCR, and TCRdb holds only the in-frame ones, with some missing. The sample has 25,000 to 40,000 clones; roughly four fifths are singletons. The specimen was peripheral blood mononuclear cells (PBMCs), collected before the fourth cycle of nivolumab. These receptors originate from a human donor with classical Hodgkin lymphoma.

This sequence joins TRBV4-1 and TRBJ2-1; 9 nucleotides line up with TRBD2. This CDR3 is 18 amino acids long. From germline, CDR1 is MGHRA and CDR2 YSYEKL. J gave up 3 bases and V 4 bases, and 13 bases lay outside the gene matches. The CDR3 DNA follows: TGCGCCAGCAGCCTCGGTATTCCCCTAGCGGGAAGCTACAATGAGCAGTTCTTC. Its translation: CASSLGIPLAGSYNEQFF.

This sequence joins TRBV15 and TRBJ2-5; D remains unclear. Trimming removed 1 base from V and 1 base from J, with 7 bases in between. CDR1 and CDR2 from the germline V gene are LNHNV and YYDKDF (reference sequence). This CDR3 is 14 amino acids long. CDR3 protein: CATSRGAVQETQYF. Here the CDR3 DNA reads TGTGCCACCAGCAGAGGGGCAGTCCAAGAGACCCAGTACTTC. Using reference TRBV15 and TRBJ2-5 for the parts outside the CDR3, the full variable domain is DAMVIQNPRYQVTQFGKPVTLSCSQTLNHNVMYWYQQKSSQAPKLLFHYYDKDFNNEADTPDNFQSRRPNTSFCFLDIRSPGLGDTAMYLCATSRGAVQETQYFGPGTRLLVL.

This chain connects TRBV5-4 to TRBJ1-2; D is unresolved. The ends were cut back, 0 bases at V and 1 base at J, with 4 bases in the middle. CDR3 size: 13 residues. The germline gives CDR1 SGHNT, CDR2 YYREEE (reference sequence). The CDR3 nucleotides read TGTGCCAGCAGCTTGGACAGTAACTATGGCTACACCTTC. It is translated as CASSLDSNYGYTF.

This clone was counted between two and nine times. J is TRBJ1-5 and V is TRBV28; weak D call: TRBD1 (5 bases). The CDR3 loop spans 14 amino acids. Trimming left V 5 bases short and J 5 bases short, with 13 bases between. CDR1 and CDR2 from the germline V gene are MDHEN and SYDVKM. In DNA, the CDR3 is TGTGCCAGCAGTCGTCGATCGGGGGATCAGCCCCAGCATTTT. Its protein product is CASSRRSGDQPQHF.

The CDR3 DNA sequence: TGTGCCAGCAGTTTACTCAGGGGGCAAGCTTTCTTT. Translation: CASSLLRGQAFF. The rearrangement uses TRBV28 and TRBJ1-1; 8 bases are a match to TRBD1. Germline V CDR1 and CDR2: MDHEN, SYDVKM. V lost 2 bases, J lost 9 bases, and 2 bases stayed unmatched. The CDR3 sequence is 12 residues long.

The chain employs TRBV12-1 and TRBJ2-7; the D segment call TRBD2 is taken from the table without a DNA check. TRBV12-1 is classified as a pseudogene. There are 15 residues in the CDR3. In nucleotides, the CDR3 is TGTGCCAGCAGCTTTACGGGACTAGCTTTCAACGAGCAGTACTTC. It specifies CASSFTGLAFNEQYF.

The chain combines TRBV19 with TRBJ1-2; tentatively, D is TRBD1 (5 bases). Trimming took off 3 bases at V and 7 bases at J, with 18 bases between the two ends. Germline CDR1 is LNHDA and CDR2 is SQIVND (reference sequence). This CDR3 is built from 15 residues. This CDR3 is CASSIRDPGDGGYTF. The CDR3 coding sequence is TGTGCCAGTAGTATCCGGGACCCCGGGGATGGTGGCTACACCTTC.